This is a list of T cell receptor beta chains from one sample in a study of blood T cell dynamics during melanoma immunotherapy. Only in-frame clones appear in the TCRdb table, and some are missing; sequencing was by immunoSEQ multiplex PCR. The sample records 15,000 to 20,000 clones, roughly 90% being singletons. The sample here was blood, taken from a patient treated with checkpoint blockade. Receptor source: a human donor with melanoma. Both conserved end residues are part of each CDR3. The order of the fields is clone size, V gene, D gene, J gene, CDR3 DNA, CDR3 protein. A D gene is named only where the DNA matches it firmly. The size field is filled for only some rows; it gives once, few, many or a size class.

clone size: -
V gene: TRBV7-8
D gene: -
J gene: TRBJ1-6
CDR3 DNA: TGTGCCAGCAGCTTTCTAGAGACACTCAATTCACCCCTCCACTTT
CDR3 protein: CASSFLETLNSPLHF

clone size: -
V gene: TRBV4-3
D gene: -
J gene: TRBJ1-3
CDR3 DNA: TGCGCCAGCAGCCAAGATCTCGGGCAGGCGAGCTCTGGAAACACCATATATTTT
CDR3 protein: CASSQDLGQASSGNTIYF

clone size: once
V gene: TRBV18
D gene: -
J gene: TRBJ2-7
CDR3 DNA: TGTGCCAGCTCACTGGGGACCGGAGCCTACGAGCAGTACTTC
CDR3 protein: CASSLGTGAYEQYF

clone size: -
V gene: TRBV19
D gene: TRBD1
J gene: TRBJ2-1
CDR3 DNA: TGTGCCAGTAGTATAGGAGGGACAGGGCCCTACAATGAGCAGTTCTTC
CDR3 protein: CASSIGGTGPYNEQFF

clone size: -
V gene: TRBV5-1
D gene: -
J gene: TRBJ2-3
CDR3 DNA: TGCGCCAGCAGCTTGGCTGGGGGCACAGATACGCAGTATTTT
CDR3 protein: CASSLAGGTDTQYF

clone size: -
V gene: TRBV5-1
D gene: -
J gene: TRBJ1-2
CDR3 DNA: TGCGCCAGCAGCTTGGAGGCCCCGCTAGGCTACACCTTC
CDR3 protein: CASSLEAPLGYTF

clone size: -
V gene: TRBV5-1
D gene: -
J gene: TRBJ1-6
CDR3 DNA: TGCGCGAGCAAGGCCGTGAACGGGGTCAATTCACCCCTCCACTTT
CDR3 protein: CASKAVNGVNSPLHF

clone size: -
V gene: TRBV5-5
D gene: -
J gene: TRBJ2-2
CDR3 DNA: TGTGCCAGCAGCCGAAGTGTAACCGGGGAGCTGTTTTTT
CDR3 protein: CASSRSVTGELFF

clone size: -
V gene: TRBV5-5
D gene: -
J gene: TRBJ2-5
CDR3 DNA: TGTGCCAGCAGCTTTTCAGGGCTAGAGACCCAGTACTTC
CDR3 protein: CASSFSGLETQYF

clone size: -
V gene: TRBV4-1
D gene: -
J gene: TRBJ1-4
CDR3 DNA: TGCGCCAGCAGCCAAGCGCCGACCGGTCCAACTAATGAAAAACTGTTTTTT
CDR3 protein: CASSQAPTGPTNEKLFF

clone size: -
V gene: TRBV7-2
D gene: -
J gene: TRBJ1-2
CDR3 DNA: TGTGCCAGCAGCCCCCTTCCAGGGAACTATGGCTACACCTTC
CDR3 protein: CASSPLPGNYGYTF

clone size: -
V gene: TRBV4-2
D gene: -
J gene: TRBJ2-5
CDR3 DNA: TGTGCCAGCAGCCAAGCGACGGGAAGGGAGACCCAGTACTTC
CDR3 protein: CASSQATGRETQYF

clone size: -
V gene: TRBV5-8
D gene: -
J gene: TRBJ1-3
CDR3 DNA: TGTGCCAGCACCCCTGGAGGGGCGGGAAACACCATATATTTT
CDR3 protein: CASTPGGAGNTIYF

clone size: -
V gene: TRBV5-1
D gene: -
J gene: TRBJ1-5
CDR3 DNA: TGCGCCAGCAGCTTGATCCCCTCTGATGGCAATCAGCCCCAGCATTTT
CDR3 protein: CASSLIPSDGNQPQHF

clone size: once
V gene: TRBV4-3
D gene: TRBD2
J gene: TRBJ2-5
CDR3 DNA: TGCGCCAGCAGCCAAGGGTCGGGGGGGCCAGAGACCCAGTACTTC
CDR3 protein: CASSQGSGGPETQYF

clone size: -
V gene: TRBV9
D gene: -
J gene: TRBJ1-2
CDR3 DNA: TGTGCCAGCAGCGTTGAGGGCGACTATGGCTACACCTTC
CDR3 protein: CASSVEGDYGYTF

clone size: -
V gene: TRBV5-1
D gene: -
J gene: TRBJ2-7
CDR3 DNA: TGCGCCAGCAGCTTGGCAAGCTCCTACGAGCAGTACTTC
CDR3 protein: CASSLASSYEQYF

clone size: once
V gene: TRBV11-2
D gene: -
J gene: TRBJ1-6
CDR3 DNA: TGTGCCAGCAGCTTAGGCCGCCGGGCGAATTCACCCCTCCACTTT
CDR3 protein: CASSLGRRANSPLHF

clone size: once
V gene: TRBV7-8
D gene: TRBD2
J gene: TRBJ2-7
CDR3 DNA: TGTGCCAGCAGCTTAGCGGGAGGGTACGAGCAGTACTTC
CDR3 protein: CASSLAGGYEQYF

clone size: -
V gene: TRBV18
D gene: TRBD1
J gene: TRBJ1-5
CDR3 DNA: TGTGCCAGCTCAGGGGACAGGGGAAATCAGCCCCAGCATTTT
CDR3 protein: CASSGDRGNQPQHF

clone size: -
V gene: TRBV5-6
D gene: -
J gene: TRBJ1-2
CDR3 DNA: TGTGCCAGCAGCTTGGGCACCGGGGCTTATGGCTACACCTTC
CDR3 protein: CASSLGTGAYGYTF

clone size: -
V gene: TRBV19
D gene: -
J gene: TRBJ2-3
CDR3 DNA: TGTGCCAGTAGTAAGTCTAGCAAGTCAGAACAGACAGATACGCAGTATTTT
CDR3 protein: CASSKSSKSEQTDTQYF

clone size: -
V gene: TRBV20-1
D gene: TRBD1
J gene: TRBJ2-7
CDR3 DNA: TGCAGTGCGCGGACAGGATCCGAGCAGTACTTC
CDR3 protein: CSARTGSEQYF

clone size: -
V gene: TRBV7-8
D gene: TRBD2
J gene: TRBJ2-1
CDR3 DNA: TGTGCCAGCAGCCCCCGTACTAGCGGGAGTGTCAATGAGCAGTTCTTC
CDR3 protein: CASSPRTSGSVNEQFF

clone size: -
V gene: TRBV5-6
D gene: -
J gene: TRBJ2-7
CDR3 DNA: TGTGCCAGCAGCTTGGCCGGGTCTGCTTACGAGCAGTACTTC
CDR3 protein: CASSLAGSAYEQYF

clone size: -
V gene: TRBV5-1
D gene: -
J gene: TRBJ2-3
CDR3 DNA: TGCGCCAGCAGCTTGGGATACGGGGGCACAGATACGCAGTATTTT
CDR3 protein: CASSLGYGGTDTQYF

clone size: -
V gene: TRBV28
D gene: TRBD1
J gene: TRBJ2-6
CDR3 DNA: TGTGCCAGCAGTGCACAGGGGCCTGGGGCCAACGTCCTGACTTTC
CDR3 protein: CASSAQGPGANVLTF

clone size: -
V gene: TRBV7-8
D gene: TRBD1
J gene: TRBJ2-7
CDR3 DNA: TGTGCCAGCCAGGCAGGGGGCGAGCAGTACTTC
CDR3 protein: CASQAGGEQYF

clone size: few
V gene: TRBV2
D gene: TRBD2
J gene: TRBJ2-7
CDR3 DNA: TGTGCCAGCAGTGACGGGGGGACGGACTACGACTACGAGCAGTACTTC
CDR3 protein: CASSDGGTDYDYEQYF

clone size: -
V gene: TRBV28
D gene: TRBD1
J gene: TRBJ2-7
CDR3 DNA: TGTGCCAGCAGTTCTCAGTCCGGGACAGGGTACGAGCAGTACTTC
CDR3 protein: CASSSQSGTGYEQYF

clone size: -
V gene: TRBV6-5
D gene: -
J gene: TRBJ2-7
CDR3 DNA: TGTGCCAGCAGCGGACCGGGGGCCTACGAGCAGTACTTC
CDR3 protein: CASSGPGAYEQYF

clone size: -
V gene: TRBV7-2
D gene: TRBD1
J gene: TRBJ2-7
CDR3 DNA: TGTGCCAGCAGCTTGGGGAATGGACAGGGGAAGGACGAGCAGTACTTC
CDR3 protein: CASSLGNGQGKDEQYF

clone size: -
V gene: TRBV25-1
D gene: TRBD1
J gene: TRBJ2-5
CDR3 DNA: TGTGCCAGCAGACGACAGGGAAACCTTCCGTACCAAGAGACCCAGTACTTC
CDR3 protein: CASRRQGNLPYQETQYF

clone size: -
V gene: TRBV6-6
D gene: -
J gene: TRBJ1-1
CDR3 DNA: TGTGCCAGCAGTTACGACACGGACGCTTTCTTT
CDR3 protein: CASSYDTDAFF

clone size: -
V gene: TRBV27
D gene: -
J gene: TRBJ1-1
CDR3 DNA: TGTGCCAGCAGTTCTCATGGAACTGAAGCTTTCTTT
CDR3 protein: CASSSHGTEAFF

clone size: -
V gene: TRBV30
D gene: -
J gene: TRBJ2-5
CDR3 DNA: TGTGCCTGGAGTGTGTTTGGGGGGCTCGGGACCCAGTACTTC
CDR3 protein: CAWSVFGGLGTQYF

clone size: -
V gene: TRBV7-2
D gene: TRBD2
J gene: TRBJ2-1
CDR3 DNA: TGTGCCAGCGGCCCGACTAGCGGCTACTACAATGAGCAGTTCTTC
CDR3 protein: CASGPTSGYYNEQFF

clone size: few
V gene: TRBV5-1
D gene: TRBD1
J gene: TRBJ1-2
CDR3 DNA: TGCGCCAGCAGCACCAGCACAGGGGCGAACTATGGCTACACCTTC
CDR3 protein: CASSTSTGANYGYTF

clone size: -
V gene: TRBV5-4
D gene: TRBD1
J gene: TRBJ2-7
CDR3 DNA: TGTGCCAGCAGCTGGGGACAGGGAAAGGTATACGAGCAGTACTTC
CDR3 protein: CASSWGQGKVYEQYF

clone size: -
V gene: TRBV5-4
D gene: -
J gene: TRBJ2-2
CDR3 DNA: TGTGCCAGCAGCCCTTGGAGAGGGACGAACACCGGGGAGCTGTTTTTT
CDR3 protein: CASSPWRGTNTGELFF

clone size: once
V gene: TRBV28
D gene: TRBD1
J gene: TRBJ1-5
CDR3 DNA: TGTGCCAGCAGTTTTCCCACAGGGGGCTCTAGCAATCAGCCCCAGCATTTT
CDR3 protein: CASSFPTGGSSNQPQHF

clone size: once
V gene: TRBV5-5
D gene: TRBD1
J gene: TRBJ1-4
CDR3 DNA: TGTGCCAGCAGTCCATCCGGGACAGGGGATGAAAAACTGTTTTTT
CDR3 protein: CASSPSGTGDEKLFF

clone size: -
V gene: TRBV28
D gene: TRBD1
J gene: TRBJ1-1
CDR3 DNA: TGTGCCAGCAGGAATACGCGACAGGGTCTAGAAGCTTTCTTT
CDR3 protein: CASRNTRQGLEAFF

clone size: few
V gene: TRBV4-1
D gene: -
J gene: TRBJ2-7
CDR3 DNA: TGCGCCAGCAGCCAACACCGGGACAACAGCTACGAGCAGTACTTC
CDR3 protein: CASSQHRDNSYEQYF

clone size: -
V gene: TRBV18
D gene: TRBD1
J gene: TRBJ1-5
CDR3 DNA: TGTGCCAGCTCTCCTCTGGGACAGGGCAATCAGCCCCAGCATTTT
CDR3 protein: CASSPLGQGNQPQHF

clone size: -
V gene: TRBV19
D gene: -
J gene: TRBJ2-1
CDR3 DNA: TGTGCCACCCGCCAGAAGCCATGGGATGAGCAGTTCTTC
CDR3 protein: CATRQKPWDEQFF

clone size: -
V gene: TRBV27
D gene: -
J gene: TRBJ2-7
CDR3 DNA: TGTGCCAGCAGTTTTACCGGGGGCCGCTACGAGCAGTACTTC
CDR3 protein: CASSFTGGRYEQYF

clone size: -
V gene: TRBV5-1
D gene: -
J gene: TRBJ2-3
CDR3 DNA: TGCGCCAGCAGCTTGAACCCAGGACGAGATACGCAGTATTTT
CDR3 protein: CASSLNPGRDTQYF

clone size: -
V gene: TRBV19
D gene: TRBD1
J gene: TRBJ1-5
CDR3 DNA: TGTGCCAGTAGTATGGAGGCCAGGGGGTCCCAGCCCCAGCATTTT
CDR3 protein: CASSMEARGSQPQHF

clone size: -
V gene: TRBV7-9
D gene: TRBD1
J gene: TRBJ1-1
CDR3 DNA: TGTGCCAGCAGCTTCCTCTTTGGGACAGACATGAACACTGAAGCTTTCTTT
CDR3 protein: CASSFLFGTDMNTEAFF